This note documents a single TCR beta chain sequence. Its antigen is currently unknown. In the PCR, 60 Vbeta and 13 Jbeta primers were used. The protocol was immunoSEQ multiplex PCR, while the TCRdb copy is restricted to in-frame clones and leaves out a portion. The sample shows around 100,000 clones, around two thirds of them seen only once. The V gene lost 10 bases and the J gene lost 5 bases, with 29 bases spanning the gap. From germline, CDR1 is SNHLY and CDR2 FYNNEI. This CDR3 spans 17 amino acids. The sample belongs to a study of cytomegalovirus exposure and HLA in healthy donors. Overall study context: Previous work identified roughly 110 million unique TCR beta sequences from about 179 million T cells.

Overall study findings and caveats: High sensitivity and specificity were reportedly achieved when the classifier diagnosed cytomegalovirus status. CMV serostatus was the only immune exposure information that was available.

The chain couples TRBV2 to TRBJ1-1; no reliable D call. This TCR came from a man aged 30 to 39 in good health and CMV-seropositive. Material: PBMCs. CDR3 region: CATQSEGPGGFWTEAFF. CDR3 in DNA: TGTGCCACCCAGAGTGAGGGCCCCGGAGGGTTTTGGACTGAAGCTTTCTTT.